This T cell receptor beta chain was found in a study of T cell responses to AZD1222 COVID-19 vaccine (dated by TCRdb to about 2021). Concerning the study at large: AZD1222 recipients with second doses at about 4 weeks or about 12 weeks were pooled, because spike-specific TCR depth and breadth did not differ between schedules. A total of about 240 trial participants underwent TCR sequencing, of whom some 210 received two doses of AZD1222 and roughly 25 received two doses of the MenACWY control vaccine. Trial participants were enrolled into age subgroups of 18-55, 56-69 and 70-plus years, which contained around 140, 26 and 57 TCR-sequenced participants, respectively. General conclusions and limits of the study: Because no day 14 peak-response samples were available, the repertoires could be characterized only after the peak T cell response. The 56-69-year group was small, and its depth increase did not reach significance, likely because of low power. Reportedly, close to half of the unique spike-specific TCRs recognized epitopes lying outside the regions that are mutated in the B.1.351 and B.1.1.7 variants. After two AZD1222 doses, both the breadth and the depth of spike-specific TCRs were significantly higher than at day 0 and than in MenACWY recipients. The whole spike protein was spanned by vaccine-associated CD4 TCRs, and dominant responses were seen in regions 160-218 and 743-854. Conclusions about previously exposed vaccinees are limited because only a handful of AZD1222 recipients were SARS-CoV-2 seropositive at baseline. Participants were mostly white British, with more females than males. The authors suggested clonal diversity may have been underestimated.

The CDR3 regions of human TCRbeta chains were analyzed by immunosequencing. The source study handled its data this way. TCRs in the repertoires were matched against a reference library of SARS-CoV-2-specific TCRs that had been generated with the MIRA antigen-specificity platform. Breadth was defined as the fraction of unique TCRs that were SARS-CoV-2-associated, and depth was defined as the fraction of total T cells that were SARS-CoV-2-associated. Each spike-specific TCR was assigned to its reactive spike region and to a CD4 or CD8 class using the MIRA data. Log10-transformed breadth and depth values were compared by one-way ANOVA with Sidak's multiple comparisons tests. In TCRdb, the immuneACCESS table is reduced to in-frame sequences with V and J assigned. These tables do not hold every clone; where another copy was compared, an unresolved V gene accounts for under half, and the others remain unexplained. V and J calls and clone size follow that table, whereas D and trimming were derived from the DNA. Recorded for this sample are 150,000 to 200,000 clones; around 93% of them occurred a single time. The ten largest clones capture over 7.5% of the sample.

The time point label corresponds to: baseline before first vaccination. Vaccinee samples came from UK trials COV001 and COV002, including a single-blind randomized controlled phase 2/3 trial of AZD1222 (ChAdOx1 nCoV-19) in healthy adults. For TCRbeta chain sequencing, PBMC samples from trial participants were taken at day 0 and at day 28 after the second dose. A remark on this clone: The antigen it binds to is not known. No per-base quality is available; no much larger clone lies one base away.

CDR3 length: 15 amino acids, cysteine to phenylalanine. CDR3 DNA only is kept here, 45 bases in frame from base 1. The V end loses 3 bases and the J end loses 4 bases, and a stretch of 15 bases separates them. According to the germline V gene (reference sequence), CDR1 reads MNHEY and CDR2 reads SMNVEV. This TCR was sampled from an adult in good health. The material sequenced was peripheral blood, taken on day 0 of AZD1222 vaccination. The rearrangement combines TRBV27 with TRBJ1-2; the D gene is not confidently resolved. The DNA sequence is TGTGCCAGCAGTTTGAGCCCCTCGATCGCCTATGGCTACACCTTC. Translated, it reads CASSLSPSIAYGYTF.